The clone carrying this TCR beta chain was observed many times. The data are from a study of T cells in Graves' hyperthyroidism and ophthalmopathy. From RNA transcripts, TCR beta CDR3 regions were amplified. An initial round of RT-PCR targeting the TCR CDR3 relied on the HTBI primer set. TCRdb analysed the multiplex PCR reads with MiXCR anew, one entry per CDR3 protein. This table holds hundreds of thousands of distinct CDR3 sequences, 14% to 15% found once. Source material: blood. The sequence was obtained from a man aged 18 to 30 with Graves' ophthalmopathy.

CDR3 nucleotides: TGTGCCAGCAGCCAAGATCAACGTCGGATCCGGGGGCAGTACTTC. Translation gives CASSQDQRRIRGQYF. V usage is TRBV3-1 and J usage is TRBJ2-7; weak D call: TRBD2 (5 bases). Per germline, CDR1 LGHDT and CDR2 YNNKEL (reference sequence). V lost 0 bases to trimming and J lost 9 bases, with 18 bases between them. The CDR3 loop spans 15 amino acids.